This note documents a single T cell receptor (beta chain) sequence. Its specificity is not known. TCRdb used MiXCR to reprocess the reads, holding one entry per CDR3 protein. Of roughly 920,000 distinct CDR3 sequences in the sample, under 40% were seen once. The sample belongs to a study of T cell repertoires in cytomegalovirus infection. General study points: Identification of carriers of CMV plus the relevant HLA was achieved through cumulative public TCR beta family frequency.

The germline V gene encodes CDR1 LNHNV and CDR2 YYDKDF (reference sequence). This CDR3 is 16 amino acids long. Trimming pared 6 bases from V and 1 base from J, leaving 15 bases between. This rearrangement joins TRBV15 to TRBJ2-2; D tentatively fits TRBD1 or TRBD2 (6 bases each). The sequence was collected from a human donor in good health (CMV status not recorded). Some clones in this sample may be carry-over from other donors' samples. This specimen consisted of cultured CD8+ T cells from PBMCs, obtained from culture after CMV antigen stimulation. The CDR3 here is CATRPTRGENTGELFF. The CDR3 nucleotides read TGTGCCACCAGACCCACGAGGGGGGAGAACACCGGGGAGCTGTTTTTT.